A selection of T cell receptor beta chains follows, all from one sample in a study of regulatory dendritic cells for organ transplantation. The antigens for these receptors are not known. The protocol was immunoSEQ multiplex PCR, while the TCRdb copy is restricted to in-frame clones and leaves out a portion. The sample records about 12,000 clones, 75% to 80% being singletons. Input material: naive CD8+ T cells from blood cultured with regulatory dendritic cells. These receptors were collected from a human donor in good health. CDR3s include the opening cysteine and the closing phenylalanine or tryptophan. Fields, in order: D gene, J gene, V gene, clone size, CDR3 DNA, CDR3 protein. A D gene is named only where the DNA matches it firmly. Expanded clones get a size class; other rows say once, few or many, or leave the size out.

TRBD1	TRBJ2-3	TRBV11-2	-	TGTGCCAGCAGCTTAGGAGTCTGGACAGGGCCCTCCACAGATACGCAGTATTTT	CASSLGVWTGPSTDTQYF
-	TRBJ1-5	TRBV18	-	TGTGCCAGCTCCCCCGGCGGGGACCAGCCCCAGCATTTT	CASSPGGDQPQHF
-	TRBJ1-1	TRBV6-6	-	TGTGCCACGAGTTGGGAGGAGAGCACTGAAGCTTTCTTT	CATSWEESTEAFF
-	TRBJ2-2	TRBV4-1	-	TGCGCCAGCAGGGGAGACGAGGGCGCGGCCGGGGAGCTGTTTTTT	CASRGDEGAAGELFF
TRBD2	TRBJ2-7	TRBV7-3	-	TGTGCCAGCAGCATTTATAGCGGGAGCTCCTACGAGCAGTACTTC	CASSIYSGSSYEQYF
TRBD1	TRBJ1-2	TRBV7-9	-	TGTGCCAGCAGTTTCCGACAGGGGGAAGGTGGCTACACCTTC	CASSFRQGEGGYTF
-	TRBJ2-2	TRBV25-1	-	TGTGCCAGCAGCCAGGCAGTCTACACCGGGGAGCTGTTTTTT	CASSQAVYTGELFF
-	TRBJ1-3	TRBV11-2	once	TGTGCCAGCAGCTCGGGAGGACGAAGTCCTGGAAACACCATATATTTT	CASSSGGRSPGNTIYF
-	TRBJ1-5	TRBV19	few	TGTGCCAGTAGTATATACAGGAGCAATCAGCCCCAGCATTTT	CASSIYRSNQPQHF
TRBD2	TRBJ2-7	TRBV10-3	once	TGTGCCATCAGTTCGACTAGCGGGGGGACCTACGAGCAGTACTTC	CAISSTSGGTYEQYF
-	TRBJ1-1	TRBV5-6	-	TGTGCCAGCAGCTTGCCAAAGAACACTGAAGCTTTCTTT	CASSLPKNTEAFF
-	TRBJ1-1	TRBV19	-	TGTGCCAGTAGTATCGGGGGGACCACTGAAGCTTTCTTT	CASSIGGTTEAFF
TRBD2	TRBJ2-7	TRBV5-1	-	TGCGCCAGCAGCTTGAAAAGCGGGGGGGATTACGAGCAGTACTTC	CASSLKSGGDYEQYF
-	TRBJ1-5	TRBV7-9	-	TGTGCCAGCAGCTTAGGGGGGCCGCTACAGCCCCAGCATTTT	CASSLGGPLQPQHF
-	TRBJ2-3	TRBV11-3	-	TGTGCCAGCAGTTTTAGAAGGGGGGGGAGCACAGATACGCAGTATTTT	CASSFRRGGSTDTQYF
TRBD1	TRBJ1-5	TRBV7-9	-	TGTGCCAGCAGCCAGGAATACAGGGGGCGAAACAATCAGCCCCAGCATTTT	CASSQEYRGRNNQPQHF
-	TRBJ2-7	TRBV29-1	-	TGCAGCGTTGCGGGTCCGAAGTACGAGCAGTACTTC	CSVAGPKYEQYF
TRBD2	TRBJ2-7	TRBV7-2	once	TGTGCCAGCAGCTCGGGACTAGCGGAATACGAGCAGTACTTC	CASSSGLAEYEQYF